These 21 T cell receptor beta chains came from one sample sequenced in a study. MiXCR, run by TCRdb on the RT-PCR reads, gives a single entry per CDR3 protein. The sample lists 650,000 to 800,000 distinct CDR3 sequences, 14% occurring once. The specimen was memory CD4+ T cells from blood. The source is a female donor in good health, serving as a healthy control.

This chain uses TRBV6-7 with TRBJ2-3; TRBD2 agrees at 7 bases. TRBV6-7 is placed among ORFs of uncertain function. Trimming took 4 bases from V and 0 from J; bases not matched to a gene: 10. The CDR3 loop spans 17 amino acids. The CDR3 loop reads CASSCTGSGDSTDTQYF. In DNA, the CDR3 is TGTGCCAGCAGTTGTACGGGAAGCGGGGATAGCACAGATACGCAGTATTTT.

This clonotype was found a few times. This sequence joins TRBV7-2 and TRBJ2-1; unclear D gene. In germline, CDR1 is SGHTA, CDR2 FQGNSA. V lost 1 base and J lost 6, with 10 bases in between. CDR3 length equals 14 residues. CDR3 coding DNA: TGTGCCAGCAGCTTAGGTCACGCTAGCAATGAGCAGTTCTTC. Translating it yields CASSLGHASNEQFF.

This clonotype was observed a few times. The chain recombines TRBV7-6 with TRBJ1-1; D is ambiguous. V dropped 5 bases and J dropped 8 bases, with 18 bases sitting between them. Germline CDR1 and CDR2: SGHVS and FNYEAQ. The CDR3 has 14 amino acids. CDR3 DNA sequence: TGTGCCAGCAGCGAAATGCGGACGCCCTTCGAAGCTTTCTTT. Translating gives CASSEMRTPFEAFF.

The chain is built from TRBV2 and TRBJ1-1; D ambiguous. Between the trimmed V and J ends, which lost 0 bases and 8 bases, there was a span of 13 bases. Germline V CDR1 and CDR2: SNHLY, FYNNEI. The length of the CDR3 is 14 residues. In DNA form, the CDR3 reads TGTGCCAGCAGTGAAGCGCCCGGAGCGACGGAAGCTTTCTTT. This codes for CASSEAPGATEAFF.

To note about this clonotype: Compared with germline, one end of the junction differs, possibly owing to a read error. The chain joins TRBV20-1 to TRBJ2-5; TRBD2 might be the D (6 bases). There are 14 residues in the CDR3. The germline V gene has CDR1 DFQATT and CDR2 SNEGSKA (reference sequence). The CDR3 here is CSARASGLQVTQYF. In nucleotides, the CDR3 is TGCAGTGCTAGAGCCTCGGGACTGCAAGTGACCCAGTACTTC.

This clonotype was observed a handful of times. V and J are TRBV7-9 and TRBJ2-4; D possibly corresponds to TRBD1 (5 bases). The V gene's germline CDR1 is SEHNR and CDR2 FQNEAQ (reference sequence). V shed 1 base and J shed 1 base, with 11 bases lying between them. There are 16 residues in the CDR3. The CDR3: CASSLVSGSAKNIQYF. The CDR3 DNA reads TGTGCCAGCAGCTTAGTATCAGGGTCTGCCAAAAACATTCAGTACTTC.

The chain uses TRBV3-1 and TRBJ1-1; D is uncertain. V gave up 4 bases and J gave up 4 bases, with 13 bases separating them. CDR3 length: 14 residues. Germline V lookup: CDR1 LGHDT, CDR2 YNNKEL (reference sequence). The CDR3 DNA sequence: TGTGCCAGCAGCCGTGGTAGGGTGGCCACTGAAGCTTTCTTT. It yields the protein CASSRGRVATEAFF.

This clonotype was observed a few times. This rearrangement joins TRBV5-1 to TRBJ1-2; D ambiguous. Germline CDR1 SGHRS, CDR2 YFSETQ. The CDR3 is 15 amino acids. The V gene lost 3 bases and the J gene lost 1 base, with 13 bases spanning the gap. The CDR3 coding sequence is TGCGCCAGCAGCTCTGGCGGTTTCGATAACTATGGCTACACCTTC. The encoded protein is CASSSGGFDNYGYTF.

V is TRBV30 and J is TRBJ2-7; D unresolved. Per the germline V gene, CDR1 is GTSNPN and CDR2 is SVGIG (reference sequence). The CDR3 spans 13 residues. V lost 1 base and J lost 3, with 10 bases in between. Here the CDR3 reads CAWSGLVLYEQYF. CDR3 DNA sequence: TGTGCCTGGAGTGGTCTAGTTCTCTACGAGCAGTACTTC.

The table lists this clonotype with a few counts. The J gene is TRBJ2-3, the V gene TRBV7-3; 8 nucleotides line up with TRBD1. V shed 5 bases and J 4 bases; nucleotides not matched to a gene: 8. Germline-derived CDR1 and CDR2 are SGHTA and FQGTGA. The CDR3 runs 15 residues. The CDR3 loop is CASSPRTGHPDTQYF. The CDR3 DNA follows: TGTGCCAGCAGCCCAAGGACAGGGCATCCAGATACGCAGTATTTT. Complete variable domain (other parts from reference TRBV7-3 and TRBJ2-3): GAGVSQTPSNKVTEKGKYVELRCDPISGHTALYWYRQSLGQGPEFLIYFQGTGAADDSGLPNDRFFAVRPEGSVSTLKIQRTERGDSAVYLCASSPRTGHPDTQYFGPGTRLTVL.

The chain carries TRBV10-2 and TRBJ1-3; D is unclear. V lost 0 bases, J lost 0 bases, and 9 bases lay in between. This CDR3 spans 16 amino acids. Germline values: CDR1 WSHSY, CDR2 SAAADI. The CDR3 nucleotides read TGCGCCAGCAGTGAGTCATACGGTCTCTCTGGAAACACCATATATTTT. The encoded protein is CASSESYGLSGNTIYF.

The V call is TRBV6-5, the J call TRBJ2-2; unclear D gene. With 3 bases removed from V and 6 bases from J, the gap between germline ends came to 8 bases. In germline, CDR1 is MNHEY, CDR2 SVGAGI. The CDR3 runs 13 residues. The CDR3 DNA is TGTGCCAGCAGTTATATAGAGGCCGGGGAGCTGTTTTTT. This translates into CASSYIEAGELFF.

Only a few counts were recorded for this clonotype. V and J are TRBV30 and TRBJ2-7; D unclear. Germline V gene lookup returns CDR1 GTSNPN and CDR2 SVGIG (reference sequence). Trimming pared 2 bases from V and 5 bases from J, leaving 10 bases between. This CDR3 has 12 amino acids. CDR3 sequence reads: CAWSRRTNEQYF. CDR3 bases: TGTGCCTGGAGTCGGCGTACGAACGAGCAGTACTTC.

V and J are TRBV6-2 or TRBV6-3 and TRBJ1-2, with no clear D. The CDR3 has 13 residues. The ends were cut back, 1 base at V and 5 bases at J, with 8 bases in the middle. Germline V lookup: CDR1 MNHEY, CDR2 SVGEGT. CDR3 sequence reads: CASSYWPGYGYTF. The CDR3 nucleotides are TGTGCCAGCAGTTACTGGCCGGGTTATGGCTACACCTTC.

This clonotype has just a few counts. The rearrangement uses TRBV6-2 or TRBV6-3 and TRBJ2-3; a possible D gene is TRBD1 (5 bases). Germline V gene data show CDR1 as MNHEY and CDR2 as SVGEGT. Trimming took off 2 bases at V and 8 bases at J, with 14 bases between the two ends. The CDR3 is 14 amino acids. This chain's CDR3 is CASSYASRVATQYF. Here the CDR3 DNA reads TGTGCCAGCAGTTACGCCTCCAGGGTCGCTACGCAGTATTTT.

This clonotype occurred a few times. The V and J genes are TRBV20-1 and TRBJ2-1, with D possibly being TRBD2 (5 bases). The germline CDR1 and CDR2 sequences are DFQATT and SNEGSKA (reference sequence). The germline V and J ends were trimmed by 2 bases and 4 bases, with 9 bases remaining between them. This CDR3 comprises 13 residues. The chain's CDR3 is CSARKTGYNEQFF. The CDR3 bases are TGCAGTGCTAGAAAAACGGGGTACAATGAGCAGTTCTTC.

This chain joins TRBV4-3 and TRBJ1-3; D might be TRBD1 (6 bases). The germline V and J ends were trimmed by 0 bases and 2 bases, with 14 bases remaining between them. Germline values: CDR1 LGHNA, CDR2 YSLEER. The CDR3 totals 17 residues. For the CDR3, the DNA is TGCGCCAGCAGCCAAGAGTTTGGGACAACCGCTGGAAACACCATATATTTT. Protein product: CASSQEFGTTAGNTIYF.

The chain couples TRBV20-1 to TRBJ2-1; 9 positions agree with TRBD2. From germline, CDR1 is DFQATT and CDR2 SNEGSKA (reference sequence). The CDR3 runs to 16 residues. V trimming: 0 bases; J trimming: 12 bases; junction bases outside the gene matches: 15. Here the CDR3 DNA reads TGCAGTGCTAGAGATCAATTAATAGCGGGAGTCGGGCGGCAGTTCTTC. This encodes CSARDQLIAGVGRQFF.

This clonotype was counted between two and nine times. The V and J genes are TRBV5-6 and TRBJ1-5; D is uncertain. Germline lookup yields CDR1 SGHDT and CDR2 YYEEEE. The ends were cut back, 2 bases at V and 4 bases at J, with 13 bases in the middle. The CDR3 sequence is 15 residues long. CDR3 loop: CASSFGPDSNQPQHF. In nucleotides, the CDR3 is TGTGCCAGCAGCTTCGGGCCAGACTCAAATCAGCCCCAGCATTTT. Based on the CDR3 plus reference TRBV5-6 and TRBJ1-5, the full variable domain is DAGVTQSPTHLIKTRGQQVTLRCSPKSGHDTVSWYQQALGQGPQFIFQYYEEEERQRGNFPDRFSGHQFPNYSSELNVNALLLGDSALYLCASSFGPDSNQPQHFGDGTRLSIL.

Only one count was recorded for this clonotype. The gene calls are TRBV5-1 and TRBJ2-7, with 7 bases matching TRBD2. The CDR3 loop spans 14 amino acids. CDR1 and CDR2 (germline): SGHRS, YFSETQ. Trimming at V came to 5 bases and at J to 2 bases, leaving 7 bases not matched to a gene. The CDR3 sequence: CASRSFSGAYEQYF. The CDR3 DNA reads as TGCGCCAGCAGGTCTTTCAGCGGGGCCTACGAGCAGTACTTC.

This clonotype was found once. The chain couples TRBV27 to TRBJ1-5, with 7 bases matching TRBD1. The CDR3 consists of 15 residues. The J segment lost 9 bases and the V segment lost 5 bases, leaving 13 bases of the junction unmatched. Germline lookup yields CDR1 MNHEY and CDR2 SMNVEV (reference sequence). The CDR3 DNA sequence: TGTGCCAGCAGTCCTTCAGGGGCCGCAGGGGGGCCCCAGCATTTT. Amino acids: CASSPSGAAGGPQHF.